This TCR beta chain was recorded in a study of early T cells in non-severe SARS-CoV-2 infection. Study context: With bulk RNA from unsorted whole blood as input, sequencing yielded unpaired chains.

TCRdb analysed the 5' RACE reads with MiXCR anew, one entry per CDR3 protein. The sample shows roughly 67,000 distinct CDR3 sequences, more than 10% of them seen only once. Germline CDR1 is DFQATT and CDR2 is SNEGSKA (reference sequence). The CDR3 totals 16 residues. V lost 0 bases and J lost 5, with 19 bases in between. The sequence was collected from an adult who was a healthcare worker with PCR-confirmed SARS-CoV-2 infection or an uninfected control (not recorded which). Material for sequencing was whole blood. The chain is built from TRBV20-1 and TRBJ2-5, with D perhaps matching TRBD2 (7 bases). The CDR3 nucleotides read TGCAGTGCTAGAGATACGAGGGGGGGCGTCATTGAGACCCAGTACTTC. Its protein is CSARDTRGGVIETQYF.